The 5 T cell receptor beta chains given below trace back to one sample, sequenced in a study of cytomegalovirus exposure and HLA in healthy donors (dated by TCRdb to 2016 to 2017). Library preparation employed the immunoSEQ multiplex PCR assay. For the multiplex PCR, a mixture combining 60 forward primers for TCR Vbeta segments and 13 reverse primers for TCR Jbeta segments was used. The source is immuneACCESS, and TCRdb retained only in-frame sequences with V and J called. Part of the clones is not carried over; for the studies checked, unresolved V genes explain less than half of this, and the remainder is unexplained. This sample lists around 170,000 clones; approximately 78% were detected once. The ten largest clones add up to about 0.8% of the sample. Sequencing was carried out using PBMCs. The receptors shown here come from a young woman in good health and CMV-seronegative.

The chain uses TRBV7-2 and TRBJ1-5; weak D call: TRBD1 (5 bases). The CDR3 sequence is 15 residues long. The ends were cut back, 1 base at V and 4 bases at J, with 11 bases in the middle. Germline V gene sequence: CDR1 SGHTA, CDR2 FQGNSA. The chain's CDR3 is CASSLVAGSNQPQHF. CDR3 DNA sequence: TGTGCCAGCAGCTTAGTAGCAGGGTCAAATCAGCCCCAGCATTTT.

There are a few counts of this clone. V and J are TRBV10-2 and TRBJ2-7; 10 nucleotides match TRBD1. CDR1 and CDR2 from the germline V gene are WSHSY and SAAADI. The trim removed 8 bases at V and 7 bases at J, leaving 8 bases unmatched. The CDR3 runs to 13 residues. CDR3 DNA: TGCGCCAGCCGAGGGACAGGGGCCAGGGAGCAGTACTTC. Its translation is CASRGTGAREQYF.

The rearrangement links TRBV19 to TRBJ2-7; D might be TRBD2 (5 bases). Trimming left V 6 bases short and J 3 bases short, with 15 bases between. Germline assignment: CDR1 LNHDA and CDR2 SQIVND (reference sequence). CDR3 length equals 14 residues. DNA for the CDR3: TGTGCCAGTAGCCCCGGCAGCGGCTTCTACGAGCAGTACTTC. Protein: CASSPGSGFYEQYF.

The V and J genes are TRBV27 and TRBJ2-5; a weak D match, TRBD2 (5 bases). The V and J ends lost 4 bases and 7 bases respectively, with 7 bases between them. Germline CDR1 reads MNHEY; CDR2 reads SMNVEV (reference sequence). CDR3 length equals 11 residues. The CDR3: CASSSAGTQYF. The CDR3 DNA reads as TGTGCCAGCAGTTCCGCGGGGACCCAGTACTTC.

V gene TRBV10-3 combines with J gene TRBJ1-5; 9 bases align to TRBD1. This CDR3 region has 19 residues. With V trimmed by 0 bases and J by 0 bases, 9 bases remained unmatched. The V gene's germline CDR1 is ENHRY and CDR2 SYGVKD. The DNA of the CDR3 is TGTGCCATCAGTGAGTCGGGGGTTGGGACAGGGAATAGCAATCAGCCCCAGCATTTT. Its translation is CAISESGVGTGNSNQPQHF.